This T cell receptor beta chain was found in a study of circulating and synovial CD4+ cells in juvenile arthritis. The data were produced by immunoSEQ multiplex PCR, yet TCRdb's version contains in-frame clones alone and is incomplete. This sample yields tens of thousands of clones, of which 90% to 95% are seen a single time; 0.6% to 0.85% belongs to the top ten. This CDR3 has 16 residues. The germline gives CDR1 LNHDA, CDR2 SQIVND (reference sequence). Trimming removed 2 bases at V and 2 bases at J, with 15 bases between. This clonotype was obtained from a human donor with juvenile idiopathic arthritis. The gene calls are TRBV19 and TRBJ1-1; possible D gene TRBD1, 6 bases. Input material: CD4+ T cells from blood. The CDR3 DNA follows: TGTGCCAGTAGTATATTAGGCAGGGACAAAAACACTGAAGCTTTCTTT. It codes for CASSILGRDKNTEAFF.